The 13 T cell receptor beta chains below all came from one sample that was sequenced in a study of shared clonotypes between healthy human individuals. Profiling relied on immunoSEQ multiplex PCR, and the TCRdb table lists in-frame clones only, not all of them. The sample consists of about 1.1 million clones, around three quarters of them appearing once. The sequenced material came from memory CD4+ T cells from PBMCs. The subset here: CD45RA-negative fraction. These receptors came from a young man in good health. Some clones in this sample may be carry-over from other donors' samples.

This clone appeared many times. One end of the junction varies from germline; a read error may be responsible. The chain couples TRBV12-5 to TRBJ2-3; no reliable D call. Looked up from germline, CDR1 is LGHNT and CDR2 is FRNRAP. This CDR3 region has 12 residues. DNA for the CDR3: TGTGCTAGTGGTTTGGAAGAGAGGCCTTTGGATTTT. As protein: CASGLEERPLDF.

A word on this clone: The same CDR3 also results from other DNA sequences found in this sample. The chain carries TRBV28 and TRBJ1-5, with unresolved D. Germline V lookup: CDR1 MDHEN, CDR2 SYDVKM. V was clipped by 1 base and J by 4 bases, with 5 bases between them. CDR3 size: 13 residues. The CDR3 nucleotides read TGTGCCAGCAGTTTATCGGGGAATCAGCCCCAGCATTTT. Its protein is CASSLSGNQPQHF.

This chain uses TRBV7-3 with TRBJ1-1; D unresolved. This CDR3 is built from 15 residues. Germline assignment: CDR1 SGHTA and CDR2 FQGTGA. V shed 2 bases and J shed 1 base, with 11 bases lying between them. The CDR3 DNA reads TGTGCCAGCAGCTTATCCCCCGGGCAGAACACTGAAGCTTTCTTT. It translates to CASSLSPGQNTEAFF.

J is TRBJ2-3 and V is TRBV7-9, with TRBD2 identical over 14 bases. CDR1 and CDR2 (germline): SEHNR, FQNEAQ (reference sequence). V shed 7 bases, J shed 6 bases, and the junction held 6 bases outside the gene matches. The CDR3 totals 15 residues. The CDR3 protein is CASIHRTSGRDTQYF. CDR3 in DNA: TGTGCCAGCATCCATAGGACTAGCGGGAGGGATACGCAGTATTTT.

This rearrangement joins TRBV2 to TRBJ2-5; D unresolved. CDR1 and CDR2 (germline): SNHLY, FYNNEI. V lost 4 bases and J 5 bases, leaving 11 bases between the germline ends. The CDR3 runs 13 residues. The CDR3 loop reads CASSGESFETQYF. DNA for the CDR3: TGTGCCAGCAGTGGTGAAAGTTTCGAGACCCAGTACTTC.

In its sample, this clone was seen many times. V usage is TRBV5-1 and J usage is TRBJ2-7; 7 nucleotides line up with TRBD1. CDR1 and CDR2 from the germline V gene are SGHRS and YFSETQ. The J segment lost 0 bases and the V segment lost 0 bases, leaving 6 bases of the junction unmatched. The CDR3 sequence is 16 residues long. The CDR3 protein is CASSLGQGQSSYEQYF. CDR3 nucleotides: TGCGCCAGCAGCTTGGGACAGGGCCAAAGCTCCTACGAGCAGTACTTC.

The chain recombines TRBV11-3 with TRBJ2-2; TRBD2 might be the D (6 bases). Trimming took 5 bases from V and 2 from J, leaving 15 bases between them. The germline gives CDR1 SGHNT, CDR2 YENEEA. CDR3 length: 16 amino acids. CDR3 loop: CASSLFTGRNTGELFF. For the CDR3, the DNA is TGTGCCAGCAGCCTCTTTACCGGGAGAAACACCGGGGAGCTGTTTTTT.

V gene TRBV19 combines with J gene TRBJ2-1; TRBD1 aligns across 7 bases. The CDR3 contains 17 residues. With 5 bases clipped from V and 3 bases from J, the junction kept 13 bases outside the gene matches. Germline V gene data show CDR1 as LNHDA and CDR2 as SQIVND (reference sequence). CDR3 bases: TGTGCCAGTAGTTCTCGCTTCGACAGGGTTAACTACAATGAGCAGTTCTTC. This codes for CASSSRFDRVNYNEQFF.

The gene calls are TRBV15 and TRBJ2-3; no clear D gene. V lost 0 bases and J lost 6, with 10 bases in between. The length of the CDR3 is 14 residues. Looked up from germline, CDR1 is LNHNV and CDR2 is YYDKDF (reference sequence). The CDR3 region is CATSRDPLRDTQYF. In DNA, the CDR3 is TGTGCCACCAGCAGAGACCCCCTAAGGGATACGCAGTATTTT. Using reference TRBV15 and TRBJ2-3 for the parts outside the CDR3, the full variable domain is DAMVIQNPRYQVTQFGKPVTLSCSQTLNHNVMYWYQQKSSQAPKLLFHYYDKDFNNEADTPDNFQSRRPNTSFCFLDIRSPGLGDTAMYLCATSRDPLRDTQYFGPGTRLTVL.

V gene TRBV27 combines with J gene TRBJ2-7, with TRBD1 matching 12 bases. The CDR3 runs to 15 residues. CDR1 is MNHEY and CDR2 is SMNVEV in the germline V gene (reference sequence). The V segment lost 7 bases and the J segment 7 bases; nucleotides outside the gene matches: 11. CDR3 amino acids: CASNRPGQGAGEQYF. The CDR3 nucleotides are TGTGCCAGCAATCGACCGGGACAGGGGGCGGGTGAGCAGTACTTC.

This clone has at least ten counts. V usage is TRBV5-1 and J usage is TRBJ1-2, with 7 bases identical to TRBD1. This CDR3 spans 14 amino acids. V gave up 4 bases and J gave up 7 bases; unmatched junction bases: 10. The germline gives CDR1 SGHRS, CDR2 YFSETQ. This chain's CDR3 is CASSPPGTVVGYTF. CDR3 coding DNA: TGCGCCAGCAGCCCCCCGGGGACAGTTGTTGGCTACACCTTC.

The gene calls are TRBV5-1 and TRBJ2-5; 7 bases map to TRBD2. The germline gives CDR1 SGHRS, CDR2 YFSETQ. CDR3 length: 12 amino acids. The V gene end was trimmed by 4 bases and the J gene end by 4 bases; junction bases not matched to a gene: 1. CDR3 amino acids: CASSGEGETQYF. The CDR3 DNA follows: TGCGCCAGCAGCGGGGAGGGAGAGACCCAGTACTTC. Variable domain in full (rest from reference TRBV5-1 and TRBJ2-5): KAGVTQTPRYLIKTRGQQVTLSCSPISGHRSVSWYQQTPGQGLQFLFEYFSETQRNKGNFPGRFSGRQFSNSRSEMNVSTLELGDSALYLCASSGEGETQYFGPGTRLLVL.

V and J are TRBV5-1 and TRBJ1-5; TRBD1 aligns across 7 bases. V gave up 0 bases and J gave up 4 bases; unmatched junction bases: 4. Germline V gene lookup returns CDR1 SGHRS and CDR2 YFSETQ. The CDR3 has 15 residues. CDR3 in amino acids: CASSLEGGENQPQHF. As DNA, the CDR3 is TGCGCCAGCAGCTTGGAAGGGGGCGAGAATCAGCCCCAGCATTTT. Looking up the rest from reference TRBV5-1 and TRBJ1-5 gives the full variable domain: KAGVTQTPRYLIKTRGQQVTLSCSPISGHRSVSWYQQTPGQGLQFLFEYFSETQRNKGNFPGRFSGRQFSNSRSEMNVSTLELGDSALYLCASSLEGGENQPQHFGDGTRLSIL.